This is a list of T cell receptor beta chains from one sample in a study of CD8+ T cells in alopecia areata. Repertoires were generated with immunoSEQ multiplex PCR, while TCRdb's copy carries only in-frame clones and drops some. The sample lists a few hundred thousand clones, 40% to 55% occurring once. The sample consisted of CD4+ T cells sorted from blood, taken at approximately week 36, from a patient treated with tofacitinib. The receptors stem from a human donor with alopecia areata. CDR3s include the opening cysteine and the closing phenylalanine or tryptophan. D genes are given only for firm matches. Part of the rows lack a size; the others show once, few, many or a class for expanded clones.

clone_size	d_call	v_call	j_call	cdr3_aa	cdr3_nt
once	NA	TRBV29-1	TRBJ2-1	CSAILPSSYNEQFF	TGCAGCGCGATCCTCCCTAGTTCCTACAATGAGCAGTTCTTC
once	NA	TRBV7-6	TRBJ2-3	CASSFGASTDTQYF	TGTGCCAGCAGCTTCGGAGCTAGCACAGATACGCAGTATTTT
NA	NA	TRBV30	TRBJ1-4	CAWSLLLSGLFF	TGTGCCTGGAGTCTCCTCTTATCGGGACTGTTTTTT
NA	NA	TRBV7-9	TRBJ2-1	CASSLTDSYNEQFF	TGTGCCAGCAGCTTGACCGATTCCTACAATGAGCAGTTCTTC
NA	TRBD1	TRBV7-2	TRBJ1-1	CASSLAPGGLNTEAFF	TGTGCCAGCAGCTTGGCCCCAGGGGGCTTGAACACTGAAGCTTTCTTT
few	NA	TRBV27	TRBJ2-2	CASSFLGRIAGELFF	TGTGCCAGCAGTTTCCTTGGACGGATCGCCGGGGAGCTGTTTTTT
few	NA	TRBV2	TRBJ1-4	CASSDINEKLFF	TGTGCCAGCAGTGACATTAATGAAAAACTGTTTTTT
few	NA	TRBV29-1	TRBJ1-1	CSAGLYANTEAFF	TGCAGCGCCGGTCTTTATGCGAACACTGAAGCTTTCTTT
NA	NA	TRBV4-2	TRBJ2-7	CASSHSVSYEQYF	TGTGCCAGCAGCCACTCTGTATCCTACGAGCAGTACTTC
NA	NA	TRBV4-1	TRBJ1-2	CASSQSTGLNYGYTF	TGCGCCAGCAGCCAATCGACAGGATTGAACTATGGCTACACCTTC
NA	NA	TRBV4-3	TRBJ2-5	CASSQELRSYQETQYF	TGCGCCAGCAGCCAAGAGCTACGCAGTTACCAAGAGACCCAGTACTTC
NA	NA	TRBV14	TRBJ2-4	CASSQVPGAKNIQYF	TGTGCCAGCAGCCAAGTCCCGGGTGCCAAAAACATTCAGTACTTC
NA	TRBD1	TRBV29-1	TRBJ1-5	CSVGQGRAQPQHF	TGCAGCGTTGGACAGGGAAGGGCTCAGCCCCAGCATTTT
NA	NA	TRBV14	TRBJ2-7	CASSLQIRVGTYEQYF	TGTGCCAGCAGCCTTCAAATCAGGGTTGGGACCTACGAGCAGTACTTC
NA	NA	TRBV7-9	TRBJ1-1	CASSLAAEGQAFF	TGTGCCAGCAGCTTAGCGGCGGAGGGGCAAGCTTTCTTT
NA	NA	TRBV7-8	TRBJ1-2	CASSLGGAPDYGYTF	TGTGCCAGCAGCTTAGGCGGGGCACCAGACTATGGCTACACCTTC
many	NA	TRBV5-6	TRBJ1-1	CASSLGPGDTEAFF	TGTGCCAGCAGCTTGGGTCCAGGGGACACTGAAGCTTTCTTT
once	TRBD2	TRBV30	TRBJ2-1	CAQGGRINEQFF	TGTGCCCAGGGAGGGAGGATCAATGAGCAGTTCTTC
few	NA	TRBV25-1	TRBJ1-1	CASRKAGAPLMNTEAFF	TGTGCCAGCCGGAAGGCGGGGGCCCCCCTCATGAACACTGAAGCTTTCTTT
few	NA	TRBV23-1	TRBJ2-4	CASSQSPRRYIQYF	TGCGCCAGCAGTCAATCCCCCCGGCGGTACATTCAGTACTTC
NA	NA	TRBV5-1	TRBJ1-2	CANNRNYGYTF	TGCGCCAACAACAGGAACTATGGCTACACCTTC
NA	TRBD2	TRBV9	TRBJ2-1	CASSVVGLAASGDNEQFF	TGTGCCAGCAGCGTAGTAGGACTAGCGGCCTCAGGGGACAATGAGCAGTTCTTC
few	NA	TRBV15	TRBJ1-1	CATSRDTGLAFF	TGTGCCACCAGCAGAGACACAGGGTTGGCTTTCTTT
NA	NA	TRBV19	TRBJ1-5	CASSTRQVTLSNQPQHF	TGTGCCAGTAGTACCCGACAGGTAACTTTAAGCAATCAGCCCCAGCATTTT
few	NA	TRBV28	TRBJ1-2	CASSSSGSDYYGYTF	TGTGCCAGCAGTAGTTCAGGGTCAGACTACTATGGCTACACCTTC
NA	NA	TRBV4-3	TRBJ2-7	CASSSGDEQYF	TGCGCCAGCAGCTCCGGCGACGAGCAGTACTTC
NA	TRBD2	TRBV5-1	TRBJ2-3	CASSTLTSGRTDTQYF	TGCGCCAGCAGCACCCTGACTAGCGGGAGAACAGATACGCAGTATTTT
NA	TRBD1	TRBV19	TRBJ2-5	CATRTGGSGETQYF	TGTGCCACCAGGACAGGGGGCTCAGGAGAGACCCAGTACTTC
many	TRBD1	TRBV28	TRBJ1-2	CASSLSRGNYGYTF	TGTGCCAGCAGTTTATCCAGGGGGAACTATGGCTACACCTTC
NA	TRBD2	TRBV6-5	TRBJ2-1	CASNRGSRSYNEQFF	TGTGCCAGCAATCGCGGGAGCCGCTCCTACAATGAGCAGTTCTTC
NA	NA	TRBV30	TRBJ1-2	CAWNGGNGYTF	TGTGCCTGGAATGGGGGTAATGGCTACACCTTC
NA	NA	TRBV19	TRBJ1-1	CASSTLARAEAFF	TGTGCCAGTAGTACGTTAGCCCGAGCTGAAGCTTTCTTT
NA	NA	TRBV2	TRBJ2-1	CASRGRNEQFF	TGTGCCAGCAGGGGCCGGAATGAGCAGTTCTTC
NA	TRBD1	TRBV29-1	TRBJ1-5	CSATAGGGNQPQHF	TGCAGCGCAACCGCAGGGGGAGGCAATCAGCCCCAGCATTTT
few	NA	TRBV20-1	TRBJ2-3	CSAEGADTQYF	TGCAGTGCCGAGGGAGCAGATACGCAGTATTTT
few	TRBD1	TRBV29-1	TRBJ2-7	CSVVWDRAYEQYF	TGCAGCGTTGTTTGGGACAGAGCCTACGAGCAGTACTTC
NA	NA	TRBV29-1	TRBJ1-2	CSVGSGTGYTF	TGCAGCGTTGGATCTGGGACTGGCTACACCTTC
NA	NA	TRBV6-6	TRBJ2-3	CASTWVPTDTQYF	TGTGCCAGCACCTGGGTCCCGACAGATACGCAGTATTTT
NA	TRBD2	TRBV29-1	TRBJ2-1	CSSTSGSDEQFF	TGCAGCTCGACTAGCGGGAGCGATGAGCAGTTCTTC
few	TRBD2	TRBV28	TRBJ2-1	CASSAPGSGRREQFF	TGTGCCAGCAGTGCTCCCGGGAGCGGGAGACGGGAGCAGTTCTTC
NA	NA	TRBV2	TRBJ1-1	CASRTEGSPTEAFF	TGTGCCAGCAGAACGGAGGGAAGTCCTACTGAAGCTTTCTTT
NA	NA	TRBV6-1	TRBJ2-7	CASRAAYEQYF	TGTGCCAGCAGGGCCGCCTACGAGCAGTACTTC
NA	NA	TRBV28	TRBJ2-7	CASSLVGRGRNEQYF	TGTGCCAGCAGTTTAGTTGGCAGGGGAAGGAACGAGCAGTACTTC
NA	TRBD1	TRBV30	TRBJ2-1	CAWRTGSSWNEQFF	TGTGCCTGGAGGACAGGGAGTTCTTGGAATGAGCAGTTCTTC
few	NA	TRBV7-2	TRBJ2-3	CASSVRGSATQYF	TGTGCCAGCAGCGTGAGGGGTAGCGCTACGCAGTATTTT
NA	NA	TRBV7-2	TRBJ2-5	CASSLVPQETQYF	TGTGCCAGCAGCTTAGTCCCCCAAGAGACCCAGTACTTC